These 14 T cell receptor beta chains share one sample of origin, sequenced in a study of blood T cells in healthy people across ages. A second PCR of roughly 7 to 11 cycles used a sample-barcoded 5' primer and a J-beta primer mix. TCRdb reprocessed the 5' RACE reads with MiXCR, giving one entry per CDR3 protein. This sample yields about 700,000 distinct CDR3 sequences, of which about a third are seen a single time; 15% to 17% belongs to the top ten. The sequenced material came from blood. The source of these receptors is a woman older than 75 in good health.

This clonotype has only a few counts. V usage is TRBV20-1 and J usage is TRBJ1-6; perhaps TRBD1 as D (5 bases). This CDR3 contains 16 residues. The germline V and J ends were trimmed by 6 bases and 8 bases, with 23 bases remaining between them. CDR1 DFQATT and CDR2 SNEGSKA come from the germline V gene (reference sequence). The CDR3 is CSALKPGTARYSPLHF. The CDR3 coding sequence is TGCAGTGCCCTTAAGCCTGGGACGGCCAGATATTCACCCCTCCACTTT.

The sample holds many counts of this clonotype. The V and J genes are TRBV7-2 and TRBJ2-3; unclear D gene. Trimming cost V 1 base and J 2 bases, with 7 bases left between them. This CDR3 region has 14 residues. Germline-derived CDR1 and CDR2 are SGHTA and FQGNSA. CDR3 residues: CASSLGVATDTQYF. DNA of the CDR3: TGTGCCAGCAGCTTAGGAGTAGCCACAGATACGCAGTATTTT.

The chain recombines TRBV5-1 with TRBJ2-5; D possibly uses TRBD1 or TRBD2 (7 bases each). The assigned J gene may be wrong: the sequence end matches TRBJ2-7 better. This CDR3 region has 15 residues. Germline V gene sequence: CDR1 SGHRS, CDR2 YFSETQ. This CDR3 reads CASSLNTGEGNEQYF. As DNA, the CDR3 is TGCGCCAGCAGCTTAAATACAGGGGAGGGCAACGAGCAGTACTTC.

This clonotype was found a few times. The chain couples TRBV29-1 to TRBJ2-5, with D possibly being TRBD1 (7 bases). Germline V gives CDR1 SQVTM, CDR2 ANQGSEA. Trimming took off 3 bases at V and 4 bases at J, with 15 bases between the two ends. CDR3 size: 14 residues. The CDR3 region has the DNA TGCAGCGTTGATAGCGGACAGGTGGGAGAGACCCAGTACTTC. Translated: CSVDSGQVGETQYF. Based on the CDR3 plus reference TRBV29-1 and TRBJ2-5, the full variable domain is SAVISQKPSRDICQRGTSLTIQCQVDSQVTMMFWYRQQPGQSLTLIATANQGSEATYESGFVIDKFPISRPNLTFSTLTVSNMSPEDSSIYLCSVDSGQVGETQYFGPGTRLLVL.

This clonotype was detected ten times or more. V usage is TRBV29-1 and J usage is TRBJ2-1; D is perhaps TRBD1 or TRBD2 (5 bases each). The CDR3 is 15 amino acids. Germline CDR1 SQVTM, CDR2 ANQGSEA. Trimming cost V 7 bases and J 0 bases, with 16 bases left between them. DNA of the CDR3: TGCAGCGACATTTCAAGGGACGCCTCCTACAATGAGCAGTTCTTC. This translates into CSDISRDASYNEQFF.

This clonotype was found many times. This chain links TRBV7-6 with TRBJ1-1; TRBD1 might be the D (5 bases). V shed 3 bases and J shed 0 bases, with 8 bases lying between them. The CDR3 consists of 14 residues. Per germline, CDR1 SGHVS and CDR2 FNYEAQ. The CDR3 bases are TGTGCCAGCAGCTTGAGGGGTATGAACACTGAAGCTTTCTTT. The encoded protein is CASSLRGMNTEAFF. The complete variable domain, with remaining parts taken from reference TRBV7-6 and TRBJ1-1, reads GAGVSQSPRYKVTKRGQDVALRCDPISGHVSLYWYRQALGQGPEFLTYFNYEAQQDKSGLPNDRFSAERPEGSISTLTIQRTEQRDSAMYRCASSLRGMNTEAFFGQGTRLTVV.

There are many counts of this clonotype. The V and J genes are TRBV6-2 or TRBV6-3 and TRBJ1-5, with D unresolved. CDR3 size: 14 residues. Germline CDR1 reads MNHEY; CDR2 reads SVGEGT. The V end was cut by 6 bases, the J end by 2 bases, with 11 bases between. The CDR3 nucleotides read TGTGCCAGCAGGTTCCCTGGGGGCAATCAGCCCCAGCATTTT. Its translation is CASRFPGGNQPQHF.

This clonotype has at least ten counts. The V gene is TRBV12-3 or TRBV12-4, the J gene TRBJ1-5, with D tentatively TRBD1 (6 bases). The germline V and J ends were trimmed by 7 bases and 4 bases, with 26 bases remaining between them. The CDR3 loop spans 18 amino acids. CDR3 sequence (DNA): TGTGCCAGCACCCTCTCCGGTTTCGGGTCAGGGGCGAATCAGCCCCAGCATTTT. It specifies CASTLSGFGSGANQPQHF.

About this clonotype: Given a much more abundant clone one base away, this may be a read error. This sequence joins TRBV6-6 and TRBJ1-2; 7 bases line up with TRBD1. CDR3 size: 14 residues. Per germline, CDR1 MNHNY and CDR2 SVGAGI (reference sequence). V lost 0 bases to trimming and J lost 3 bases; unmatched junction nucleotides: 1. In DNA form, the CDR3 reads TGTGCCAGCAGTTACTCCGACAGGGACTATGGCTACACCTTC. Its protein product is CASSYSDRDYGYTF.

This clonotype appeared a few times. The chain links TRBV25-1 to TRBJ2-5; TRBD2 might be the D (7 bases). From germline, CDR1 is MGHDK and CDR2 SYGVNS. The ends were cut back, 2 bases at V and 5 bases at J, with 18 bases in the middle. The CDR3 has 16 amino acids. The CDR3 nucleotides are TGTGCCAGCAGTGAAATGGGAGGGGGTGATAGGGAGACCCAGTACTTC. Protein sequence: CASSEMGGGDRETQYF.

There are a few counts of this clonotype. This rearrangement joins TRBV5-1 to TRBJ1-3; D possibly corresponds to TRBD1 (5 bases). The CDR3 contains 15 residues. The V end was cut by 0 bases, the J end by 4 bases, with 11 bases between. Germline assignment: CDR1 SGHRS and CDR2 YFSETQ. The CDR3 here is CASSLGTGGGNTIYF. CDR3 coding DNA: TGCGCCAGCAGCTTGGGTACAGGAGGAGGAAACACCATATATTTT.

This clonotype has a handful of counts. The genes are TRBV18 and TRBJ1-1; D is undetermined. Germline V gives CDR1 KGHSH, CDR2 LQKENI. The CDR3 length is 13 residues. Trimming took off 3 bases at V and 2 bases at J, with 7 bases between the two ends. The CDR3: CASSPLINTEAFF. CDR3 nucleotides: TGTGCCAGCTCACCCTTGATTAACACTGAAGCTTTCTTT.

This CDR3 is CSAHDRLNSPLHF. CDR3 coding DNA: TGCAGTGCTCACGACAGGTTGAATTCACCCCTCCACTTT. V usage is TRBV20-1 and J usage is TRBJ1-6, with D possibly TRBD1 on 6 matching bases. There are 13 residues in the CDR3. Trimming cost V 5 bases and J 7 bases, with 12 bases left between them. Germline-derived CDR1 and CDR2 are DFQATT and SNEGSKA (reference sequence).

The rearrangement links TRBV10-2 to TRBJ1-1, with TRBD1 matching 10 bases. After removal of 4 bases from V and 3 bases from J, the junction contained 5 bases not matched to a gene. Germline-derived CDR1 and CDR2 are WSHSY and SAAADI. CDR3 length: 15 amino acids. CDR3 DNA: TGCGCCAGCAGTGCGAGACAGGGGGCGGACACTGAAGCTTTCTTT. Amino acid sequence: CASSARQGADTEAFF.